The T cell receptor (beta chain) under discussion was sequenced for a study of OX40 agonist ivuxolimab in advanced cancers. Study-level background: Therapy given before enrollment (anti-PD-1, anti-PD-L1 or anti-CTLA-4) was allowed, and approximately 40% had some. Study-level points and caveats: Average numbers of expanded clones were greater in CD8+ T cells than in CD4+. Partial responders treated at 0.1-3.0 mg/kg exhibited clonal expansion among the lowest measured.

In regard to this clone: Its antigen is undetermined.

The CDR3 has 12 residues. Deletions cut 6 bases from V and 5 bases from J, with 8 bases between. CDR1 is MNHEY, CDR2 SMNVEV, per germline (reference sequence). The table came from immunoSEQ multiplex PCR; TCRdb's copy has only in-frame clones and leaves some out. The top ten clones hold more than 0.25% of a sample with tens of thousands of clones, just over 90% of them seen once. This receptor was obtained from an adult with an advanced solid tumor such as melanoma, head and neck, liver or kidney cancer. Specimen: CD4+ or CD8+ T cells sorted from blood, collected in a trial of the OX40 agonist ivuxolimab. The chain uses TRBV27 and TRBJ2-1, with D unresolved. Here the CDR3 DNA reads TGTGCCAGCAGCCGAACAAACAATGAGCAGTTCTTC. Amino acid sequence: CASSRTNNEQFF.